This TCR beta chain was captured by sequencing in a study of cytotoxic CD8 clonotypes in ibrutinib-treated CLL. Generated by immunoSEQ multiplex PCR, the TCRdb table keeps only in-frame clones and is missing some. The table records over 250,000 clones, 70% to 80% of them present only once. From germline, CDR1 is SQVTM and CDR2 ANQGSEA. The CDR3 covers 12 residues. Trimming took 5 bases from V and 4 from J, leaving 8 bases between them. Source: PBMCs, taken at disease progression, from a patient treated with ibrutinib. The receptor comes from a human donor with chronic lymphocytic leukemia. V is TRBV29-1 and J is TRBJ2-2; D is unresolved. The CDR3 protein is CSVLCGTGELFF. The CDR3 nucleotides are TGCAGCGTTCTCTGTGGCACCGGGGAGCTGTTTTTT.